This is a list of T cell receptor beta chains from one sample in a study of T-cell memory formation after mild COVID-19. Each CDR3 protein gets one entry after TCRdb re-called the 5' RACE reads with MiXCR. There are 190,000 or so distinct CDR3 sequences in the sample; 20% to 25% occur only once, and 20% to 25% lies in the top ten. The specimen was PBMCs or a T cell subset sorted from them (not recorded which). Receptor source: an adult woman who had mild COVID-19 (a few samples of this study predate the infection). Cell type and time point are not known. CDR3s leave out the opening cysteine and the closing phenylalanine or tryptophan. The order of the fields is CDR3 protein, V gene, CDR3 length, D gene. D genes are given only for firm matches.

CDR3aa: ASSLAGTGRFGYT
v_gene: TRBV7-9
len: 13
d_gene: TRBD1

CDR3aa: ASSANGASGNTIY
v_gene: TRBV13
len: 13
d_gene: -

CDR3aa: ASSMGQYNEQF
v_gene: TRBV5-6
len: 11
d_gene: TRBD1

CDR3aa: ASSLSTGGAGGYT
v_gene: TRBV27
len: 13
d_gene: TRBD1

CDR3aa: ASSVDGLPGNTIY
v_gene: TRBV9
len: 13
d_gene: -

CDR3aa: ASSLGGARDQPQH
v_gene: TRBV7-9
len: 13
d_gene: -

CDR3aa: ASSEAESTPYNEQF
v_gene: TRBV6-1
len: 14
d_gene: -

CDR3aa: ASSHRETGRYQETQY
v_gene: TRBV3-1
len: 15
d_gene: -

CDR3aa: ASSYGLAF
v_gene: TRBV12-3/TRBV12-4
len: 8
d_gene: -

CDR3aa: ASSQVPIAGAGVGTDTQY
v_gene: TRBV4-2
len: 18
d_gene: TRBD2

CDR3aa: ASSQGAVANYGYT
v_gene: TRBV4-1
len: 13
d_gene: -

CDR3aa: ASSSGGLGDTQY
v_gene: TRBV9
len: 12
d_gene: -

CDR3aa: ATSDPGTSSYEQY
v_gene: TRBV24-1
len: 13
d_gene: -

CDR3aa: ASSPGYTTFTDTQY
v_gene: TRBV11-2
len: 14
d_gene: -

CDR3aa: ASSVAGPYYEQY
v_gene: TRBV9
len: 12
d_gene: -

CDR3aa: ASSQVYGTTNYEQY
v_gene: TRBV4-1
len: 14
d_gene: TRBD2

CDR3aa: ASRMTGELF
v_gene: TRBV6-5
len: 9
d_gene: -

CDR3aa: ASTDRVDGYT
v_gene: TRBV12-3/TRBV12-4
len: 10
d_gene: TRBD1

CDR3aa: ASSYSTGSQPQH
v_gene: TRBV6-6
len: 12
d_gene: -

CDR3aa: ASRSSGTNPYEQY
v_gene: TRBV5-5
len: 13
d_gene: -

CDR3aa: ASARLNSNQPQH
v_gene: TRBV2
len: 12
d_gene: -

CDR3aa: ATSRGANTGELF
v_gene: TRBV15
len: 12
d_gene: -

CDR3aa: ASSRRTSGRENIQY
v_gene: TRBV11-1
len: 14
d_gene: TRBD2

CDR3aa: ASSPLAASNQPQH
v_gene: TRBV4-2
len: 13
d_gene: -

CDR3aa: ASSPNPGQGNEQY
v_gene: TRBV7-2
len: 13
d_gene: TRBD1

CDR3aa: ASSNPGLFYEQY
v_gene: TRBV6-5
len: 12
d_gene: -

CDR3aa: ASSITGTQGEQY
v_gene: TRBV7-9
len: 12
d_gene: -

CDR3aa: AISEAGATEAF
v_gene: TRBV10-3
len: 11
d_gene: -

CDR3aa: ASSLDPGGNTGELF
v_gene: TRBV11-3
len: 14
d_gene: TRBD2

CDR3aa: ASSPRLPGTGLNYGYT
v_gene: TRBV7-2
len: 16
d_gene: TRBD1

CDR3aa: ASSLGSGHQADGYT
v_gene: TRBV7-9
len: 14
d_gene: -

CDR3aa: ASSSGAPIYGYT
v_gene: TRBV7-9
len: 12
d_gene: -

CDR3aa: SVGGTGGDEAF
v_gene: TRBV29-1
len: 11
d_gene: TRBD1

CDR3aa: ASSLPDRVAGELF
v_gene: TRBV12-3/TRBV12-4
len: 13
d_gene: TRBD1

CDR3aa: ASSPESAANYGYT
v_gene: TRBV12-3/TRBV12-4
len: 13
d_gene: -

CDR3aa: SARQGLGNTEAF
v_gene: TRBV29-1
len: 12
d_gene: TRBD1

CDR3aa: ASSTLTSGGAGTQY
v_gene: TRBV7-8
len: 14
d_gene: TRBD2

CDR3aa: ASSRGVTEAF
v_gene: TRBV4-1
len: 10
d_gene: -

CDR3aa: ASSLRDSSIHEQY
v_gene: TRBV7-8
len: 13
d_gene: -

CDR3aa: ASSLSDRSGNTIY
v_gene: TRBV7-8
len: 13
d_gene: -

CDR3aa: ASSFERSGAKNIQY
v_gene: TRBV11-1
len: 14
d_gene: -

CDR3aa: ASSPPTGSNTGELF
v_gene: TRBV27
len: 14
d_gene: TRBD1

CDR3aa: ASSLDSWGYT
v_gene: TRBV13
len: 10
d_gene: -

CDR3aa: ASSLVAGGLETQY
v_gene: TRBV5-1
len: 13
d_gene: TRBD1

CDR3aa: ASSLFGEPQH
v_gene: TRBV7-9
len: 10
d_gene: -

CDR3aa: SVEEPGKSYEQY
v_gene: TRBV29-1
len: 12
d_gene: -

CDR3aa: ASSEPYNEQF
v_gene: TRBV6-1
len: 10
d_gene: -

CDR3aa: ATSSVDRGFSPLH
v_gene: TRBV15
len: 13
d_gene: TRBD1

CDR3aa: ASSPSAGGGDTQY
v_gene: TRBV12-3/TRBV12-4
len: 13
d_gene: TRBD2

CDR3aa: ASSSDRGIQGRETQY
v_gene: TRBV7-6
len: 15
d_gene: TRBD1

CDR3aa: ASSPTGGGGSYNEQF
v_gene: TRBV5-4
len: 15
d_gene: TRBD2

CDR3aa: ATLEHEQF
v_gene: TRBV7-9
len: 8
d_gene: -

CDR3aa: ASSVGGGGAYEQY
v_gene: TRBV9
len: 13
d_gene: TRBD2